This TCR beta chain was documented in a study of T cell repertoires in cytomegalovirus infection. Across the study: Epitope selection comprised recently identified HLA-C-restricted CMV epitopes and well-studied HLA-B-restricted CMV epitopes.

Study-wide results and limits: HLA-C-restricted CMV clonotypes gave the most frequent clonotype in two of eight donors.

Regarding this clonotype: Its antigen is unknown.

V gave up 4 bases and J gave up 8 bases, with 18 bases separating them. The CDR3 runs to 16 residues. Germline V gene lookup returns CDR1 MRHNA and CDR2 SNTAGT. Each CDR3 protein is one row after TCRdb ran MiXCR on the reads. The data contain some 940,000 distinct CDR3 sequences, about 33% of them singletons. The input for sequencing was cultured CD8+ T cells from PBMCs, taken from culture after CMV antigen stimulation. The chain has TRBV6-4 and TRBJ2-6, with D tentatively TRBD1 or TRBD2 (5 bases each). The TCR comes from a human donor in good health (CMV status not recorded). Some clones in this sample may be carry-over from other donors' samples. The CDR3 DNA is TGTGCCAGCAGTGGACGAGGGGCTGACGGGACCAACGTCCTGACTTTC. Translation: CASSGRGADGTNVLTF.